This T cell receptor (beta chain) was observed in a study of sequential checkpoint blockade in melanoma. Overall study context: Both treatment sequences were followed by maintenance nivolumab.

TCRdb's copy holds only in-frame clones and misses some; the assay was immunoSEQ multiplex PCR. The profile shows under 15,000 clones, almost 85% of them singletons. The V end lost 1 base, the J end lost 0 bases, and 10 bases lay between the germline ends. CDR3 size: 15 residues. The V gene's germline CDR1 is SGHVS and CDR2 FNYEAQ. Described treatment: randomized to nivolumab then ipilimumab (arm A) or the reverse (arm B). No patient had prior DNA-damaging chemotherapy. Sorted cells were live CD3+CD8+, lacking CD19 and CD56, from PBMCs. The gene calls are TRBV7-6 and TRBJ2-7; TRBD2 is a possible D gene (5 bases). Material: CD8+ T cells sorted from blood (inferred from file names), obtained from a patient given nivolumab and ipilimumab in sequence. The receptor was isolated from a human donor with melanoma. CDR3 amino acids: CASSLGRGSSYEQYF. Written as DNA, the CDR3 is TGTGCCAGCAGCTTAGGGCGCGGGTCCTCCTACGAGCAGTACTTC.